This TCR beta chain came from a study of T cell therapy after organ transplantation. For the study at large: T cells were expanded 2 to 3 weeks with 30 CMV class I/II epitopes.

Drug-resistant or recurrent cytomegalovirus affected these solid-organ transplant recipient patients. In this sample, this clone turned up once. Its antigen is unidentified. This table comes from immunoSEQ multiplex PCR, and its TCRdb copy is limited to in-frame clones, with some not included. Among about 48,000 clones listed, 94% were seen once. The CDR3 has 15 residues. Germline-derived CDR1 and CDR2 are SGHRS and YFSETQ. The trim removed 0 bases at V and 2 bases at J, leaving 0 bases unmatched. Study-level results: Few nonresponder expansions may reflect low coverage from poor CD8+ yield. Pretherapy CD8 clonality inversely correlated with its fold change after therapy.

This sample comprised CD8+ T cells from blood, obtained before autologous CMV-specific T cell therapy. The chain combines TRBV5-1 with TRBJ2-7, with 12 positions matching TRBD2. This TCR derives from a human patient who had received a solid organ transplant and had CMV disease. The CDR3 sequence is CASSLGLAGAYEQYF. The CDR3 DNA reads TGCGCCAGCAGCTTGGGACTAGCGGGGGCCTACGAGCAGTACTTC.